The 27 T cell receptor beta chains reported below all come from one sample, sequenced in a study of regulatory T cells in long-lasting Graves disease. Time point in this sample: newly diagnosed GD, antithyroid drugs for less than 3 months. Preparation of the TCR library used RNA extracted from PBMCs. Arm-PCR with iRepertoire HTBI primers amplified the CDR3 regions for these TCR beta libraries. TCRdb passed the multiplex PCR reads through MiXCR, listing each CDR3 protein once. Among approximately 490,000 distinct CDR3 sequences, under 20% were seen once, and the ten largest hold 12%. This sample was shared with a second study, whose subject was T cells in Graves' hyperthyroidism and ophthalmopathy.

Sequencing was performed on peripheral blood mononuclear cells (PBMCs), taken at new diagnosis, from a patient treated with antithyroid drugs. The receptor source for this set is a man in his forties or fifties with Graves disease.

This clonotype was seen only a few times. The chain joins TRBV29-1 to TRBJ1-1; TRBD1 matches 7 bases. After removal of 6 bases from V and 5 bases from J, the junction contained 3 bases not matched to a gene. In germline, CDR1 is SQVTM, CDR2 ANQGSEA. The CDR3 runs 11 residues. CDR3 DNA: TGCAGCGTGCCAGGGGGGACTGAAGCTTTCTTT. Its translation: CSVPGGTEAFF.

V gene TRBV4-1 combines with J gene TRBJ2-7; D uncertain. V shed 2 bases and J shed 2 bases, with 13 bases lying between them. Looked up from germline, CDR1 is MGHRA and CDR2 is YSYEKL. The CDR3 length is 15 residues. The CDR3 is CASSQMFDTTYEQYF. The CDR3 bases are TGCGCCAGCAGCCAAATGTTTGACACAACCTACGAGCAGTACTTC.

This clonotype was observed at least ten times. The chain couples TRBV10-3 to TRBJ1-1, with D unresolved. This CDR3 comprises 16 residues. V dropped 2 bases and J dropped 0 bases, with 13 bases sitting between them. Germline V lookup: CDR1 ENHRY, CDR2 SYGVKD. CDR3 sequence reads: CAISEARGQMNTEAFF. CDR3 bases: TGTGCCATCAGTGAGGCCCGAGGTCAAATGAACACTGAAGCTTTCTTT.

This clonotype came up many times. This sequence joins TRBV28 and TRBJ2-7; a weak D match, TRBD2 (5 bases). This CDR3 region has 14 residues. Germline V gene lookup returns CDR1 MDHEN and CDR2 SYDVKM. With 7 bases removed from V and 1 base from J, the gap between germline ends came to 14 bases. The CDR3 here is CASKAERLSYEQYF. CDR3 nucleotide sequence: TGTGCCAGCAAAGCGGAGCGGCTTTCCTACGAGCAGTACTTC.

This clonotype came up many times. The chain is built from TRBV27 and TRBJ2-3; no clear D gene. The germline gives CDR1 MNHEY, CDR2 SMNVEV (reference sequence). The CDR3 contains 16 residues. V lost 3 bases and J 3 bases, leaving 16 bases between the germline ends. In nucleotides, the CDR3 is TGTGCCAGCAGTTTTCGGCTAGAAGGTGGGACAGATACGCAGTATTTT. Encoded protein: CASSFRLEGGTDTQYF.

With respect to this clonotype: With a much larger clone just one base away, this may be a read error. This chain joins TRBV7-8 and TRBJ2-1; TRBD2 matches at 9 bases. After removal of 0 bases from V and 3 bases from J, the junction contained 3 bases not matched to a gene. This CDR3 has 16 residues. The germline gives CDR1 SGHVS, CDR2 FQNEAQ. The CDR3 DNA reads TGTGCCAGCAGCTTAGCTAGCGGGGGCTACTACAATGAGCAGTTCTTC. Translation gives CASSLASGGYYNEQFF.

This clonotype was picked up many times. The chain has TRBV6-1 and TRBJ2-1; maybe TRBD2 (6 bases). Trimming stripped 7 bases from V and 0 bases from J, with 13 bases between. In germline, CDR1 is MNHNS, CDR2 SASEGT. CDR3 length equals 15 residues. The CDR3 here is CASTRDSSSYNEQFF. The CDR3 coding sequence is TGTGCCAGCACCCGGGACTCAAGCTCCTACAATGAGCAGTTCTTC.

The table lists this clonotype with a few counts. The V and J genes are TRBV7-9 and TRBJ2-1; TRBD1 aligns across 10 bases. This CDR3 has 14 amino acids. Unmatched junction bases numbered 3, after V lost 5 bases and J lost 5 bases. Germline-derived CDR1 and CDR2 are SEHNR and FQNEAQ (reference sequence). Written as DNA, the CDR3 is TGTGCCAGCAGCCGGACAGGGGGACACAATGAGCAGTTCTTC. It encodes CASSRTGGHNEQFF.

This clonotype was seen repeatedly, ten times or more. CDR3 region: CASSSTGDEQYF. CDR3 bases: TGTGCCAGCAGTTCTACAGGGGACGAGCAGTACTTC. The chain is built from TRBV6-5 and TRBJ2-7; 7 nucleotides align to TRBD1. From germline, CDR1 is MNHEY and CDR2 SVGAGI. The length of the CDR3 is 12 residues. J was trimmed by 5 bases and V by 4 bases; bases with no gene match: 2.

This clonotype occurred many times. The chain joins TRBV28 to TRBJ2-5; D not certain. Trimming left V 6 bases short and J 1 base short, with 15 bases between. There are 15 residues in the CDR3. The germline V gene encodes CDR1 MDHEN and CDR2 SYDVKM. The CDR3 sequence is CASSPLHGFQETQYF. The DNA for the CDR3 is TGTGCCAGCAGCCCCCTCCACGGTTTCCAAGAGACCCAGTACTTC.

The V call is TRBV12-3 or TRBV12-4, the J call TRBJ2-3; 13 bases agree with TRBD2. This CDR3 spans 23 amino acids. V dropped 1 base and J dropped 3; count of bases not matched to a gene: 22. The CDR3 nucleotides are TGTGCCAGCAGTTTAGTGGAACCGGGACAGGCCAGGACTAGCGGGAGTCGGACAGATACGCAGTATTTT. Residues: CASSLVEPGQARTSGSRTDTQYF.

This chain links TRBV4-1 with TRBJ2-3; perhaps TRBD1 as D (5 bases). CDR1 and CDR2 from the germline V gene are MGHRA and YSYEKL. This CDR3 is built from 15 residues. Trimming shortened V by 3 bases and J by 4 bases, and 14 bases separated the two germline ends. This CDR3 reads CASSHIVRDADTQYF. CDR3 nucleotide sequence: TGCGCCAGCAGCCATATAGTCAGGGATGCAGATACGCAGTATTTT.

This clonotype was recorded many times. The CDR3 loop reads CASSGRGTGQGPAFF. The CDR3 bases are TGTGCCAGCAGCGGGAGGGGAACGGGGCAGGGCCCTGCTTTCTTT. The V call is TRBV9, the J call TRBJ1-1; a possible D gene is TRBD1 (5 bases). The CDR3 spans 15 residues. Germline-derived CDR1 and CDR2 are SGDLS and YYNGEE. Deletions cut 3 bases from V and 11 bases from J, with 23 bases between.

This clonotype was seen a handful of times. CDR3 DNA: TGTGCCATCAGTCTTACCGGGAGCTCCTACGAGCAGTACTTC. As protein: CAISLTGSSYEQYF. The chain uses TRBV10-3 and TRBJ2-7; possibly TRBD2 for D (6 bases). The CDR3 is made up of 14 amino acids. The ends were cut back, 5 bases at V and 0 bases at J, with 11 bases in the middle. Germline lookup yields CDR1 ENHRY and CDR2 SYGVKD.

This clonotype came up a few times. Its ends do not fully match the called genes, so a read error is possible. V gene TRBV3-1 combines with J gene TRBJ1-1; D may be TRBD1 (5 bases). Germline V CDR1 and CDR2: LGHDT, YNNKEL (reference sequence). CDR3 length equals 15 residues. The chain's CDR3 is CASSRTPSKNTAAFF. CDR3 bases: TGTGCCAGCAGCCGGACACCCAGTAAGAACACTGCAGCTTTCTTT.

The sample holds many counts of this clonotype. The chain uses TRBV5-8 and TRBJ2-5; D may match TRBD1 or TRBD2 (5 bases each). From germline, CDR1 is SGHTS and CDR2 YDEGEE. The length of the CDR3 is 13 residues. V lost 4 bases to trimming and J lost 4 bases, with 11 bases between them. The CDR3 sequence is CASSGRGVETQYF. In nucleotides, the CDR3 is TGTGCCAGCAGCGGACGGGGCGTAGAGACCCAGTACTTC. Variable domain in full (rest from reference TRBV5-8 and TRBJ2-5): EAGVTQSPTHLIKTRGQQATLRCSPISGHTSVYWYQQALGLGLQFLLWYDEGEERNRGNFPPRFSGRQFPNYSSELNVNALELEDSALYLCASSGRGVETQYFGPGTRLLVL.

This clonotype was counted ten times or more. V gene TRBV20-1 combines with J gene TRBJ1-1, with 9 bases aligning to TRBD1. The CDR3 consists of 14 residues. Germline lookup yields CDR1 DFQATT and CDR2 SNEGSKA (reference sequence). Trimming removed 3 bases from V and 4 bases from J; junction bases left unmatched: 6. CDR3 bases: TGCAGTGCTAGGAACAGGGGGCGAGGCACTGAAGCTTTCTTT. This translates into CSARNRGRGTEAFF.

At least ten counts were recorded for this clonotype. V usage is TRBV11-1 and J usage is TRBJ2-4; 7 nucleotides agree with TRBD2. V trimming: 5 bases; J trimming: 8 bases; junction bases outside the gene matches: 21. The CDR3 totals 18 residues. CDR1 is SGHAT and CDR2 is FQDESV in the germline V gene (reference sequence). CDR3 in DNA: TGTGCCAGCAGCCCAACGGTCCCTTATGCGGGAGAGGAATACATTCAGTACTTC. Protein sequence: CASSPTVPYAGEEYIQYF.

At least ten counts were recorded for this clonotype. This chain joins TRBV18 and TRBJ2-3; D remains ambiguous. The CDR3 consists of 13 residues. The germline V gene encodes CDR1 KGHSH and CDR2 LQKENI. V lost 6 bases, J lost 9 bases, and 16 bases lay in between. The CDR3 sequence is CASSLPPVLTQYF. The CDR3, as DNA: TGTGCCAGCTCCCTTCCGCCCGTTCTAACGCAGTATTTT.

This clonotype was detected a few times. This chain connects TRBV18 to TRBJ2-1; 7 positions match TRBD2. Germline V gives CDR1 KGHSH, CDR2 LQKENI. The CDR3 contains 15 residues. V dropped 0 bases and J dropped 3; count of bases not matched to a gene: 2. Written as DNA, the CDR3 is TGTGCCAGCTCACCACCAGCGGGGCTCTACAATGAGCAGTTCTTC. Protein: CASSPPAGLYNEQFF.

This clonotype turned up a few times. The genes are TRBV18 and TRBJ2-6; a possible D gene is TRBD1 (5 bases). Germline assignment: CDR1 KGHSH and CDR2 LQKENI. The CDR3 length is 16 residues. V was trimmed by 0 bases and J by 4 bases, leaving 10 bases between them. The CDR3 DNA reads TGTGCCAGCTCACCACCGGGCAGGGCGGGGGCCAACGTCCTGACTTTC. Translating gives CASSPPGRAGANVLTF.

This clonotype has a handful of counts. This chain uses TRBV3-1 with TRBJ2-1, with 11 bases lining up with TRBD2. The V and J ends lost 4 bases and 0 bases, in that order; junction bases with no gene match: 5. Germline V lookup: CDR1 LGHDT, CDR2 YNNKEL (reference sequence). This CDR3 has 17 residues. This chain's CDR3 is CASSPRLAGTSYNEQFF. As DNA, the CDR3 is TGTGCCAGCAGCCCTCGACTAGCGGGGACCTCCTACAATGAGCAGTTCTTC.

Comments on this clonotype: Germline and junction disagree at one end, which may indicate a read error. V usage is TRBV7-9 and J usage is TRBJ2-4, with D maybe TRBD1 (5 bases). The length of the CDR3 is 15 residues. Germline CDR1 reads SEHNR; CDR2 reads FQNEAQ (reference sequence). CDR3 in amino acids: CASSLAAGKKNVQYF. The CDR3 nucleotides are TGTGCCAGCAGCTTAGCGGCAGGGAAGAAAAACGTTCAGTACTTC.

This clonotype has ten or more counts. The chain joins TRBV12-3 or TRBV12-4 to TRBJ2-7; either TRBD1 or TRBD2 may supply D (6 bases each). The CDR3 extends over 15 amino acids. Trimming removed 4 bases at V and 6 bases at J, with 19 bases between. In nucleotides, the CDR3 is TGTGCCAGCAGTTCCCCCGGGGGATCGGGGGCCGAGCAGTACTTC. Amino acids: CASSSPGGSGAEQYF.

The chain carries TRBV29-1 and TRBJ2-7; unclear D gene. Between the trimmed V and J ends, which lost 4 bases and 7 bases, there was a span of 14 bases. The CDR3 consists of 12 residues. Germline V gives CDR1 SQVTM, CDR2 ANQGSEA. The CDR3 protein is CSVGLRTGEQYF. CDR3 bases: TGCAGCGTTGGGTTAAGGACCGGGGAGCAGTACTTC.

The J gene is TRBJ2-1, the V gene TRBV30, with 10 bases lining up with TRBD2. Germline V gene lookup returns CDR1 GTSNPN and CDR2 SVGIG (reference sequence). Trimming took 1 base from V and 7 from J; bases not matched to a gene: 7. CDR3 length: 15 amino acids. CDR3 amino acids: CAWSAGSGRRNEQFF. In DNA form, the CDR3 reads TGTGCCTGGAGTGCCGGTAGCGGGAGGCGGAATGAGCAGTTCTTC.

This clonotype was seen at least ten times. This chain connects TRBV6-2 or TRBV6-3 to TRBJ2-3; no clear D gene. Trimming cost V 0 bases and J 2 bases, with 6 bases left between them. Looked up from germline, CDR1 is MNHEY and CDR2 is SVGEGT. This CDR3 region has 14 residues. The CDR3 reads CASSYSIPTDTQYF. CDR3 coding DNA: TGTGCCAGCAGTTACTCGATTCCCACAGATACGCAGTATTTT.